This paragraph covers one T cell receptor beta chain sequence. Its antigen is not known. The UMIs carried a 6-nucleotide sample barcode, and they were added by template switching. TCRdb reprocessed the 5' RACE reads, with one entry per CDR3 protein and no DNA. This sample's table reports about 210,000 distinct CDR3 sequences. These data belong to a study of monozygotic twins with inflammatory bowel disease. Study conclusions and caveats: Immunosuppressive treatment differences may have increased patient repertoire variability.

From whole blood, total RNA was isolated without any sorting of T cells. The length of the CDR3 is 16 residues. In germline, CDR1 is SGHRS, CDR2 YFSETQ. V usage is TRBV5-1 and J usage is TRBJ2-3; TCRdb selects TRBD2, and the lack of DNA leaves this call unchecked. Sequences were obtained from blood. The source is a human donor with ulcerative colitis or Crohn's disease, or a healthy co-twin of an affected twin (not recorded which). CDR3: CASSFGQLASTDTQYF.